Given below is one TCR beta chain in context. These data are taken from a study of T cell changes during pregnancy in multiple sclerosis. The germline V gene encodes CDR1 SGDLS and CDR2 YYNGEE. V was cut by 4 bases and J by 2 bases, with 10 bases left in between. The CDR3 has 15 residues. Repertoires were generated with immunoSEQ multiplex PCR, while TCRdb's copy carries only in-frame clones and drops some. This sample yields about 38,000 clones, of which around 90% are seen a single time; 6.5% to 8.5% belongs to the top ten. The TCR was taken from a female donor with multiple sclerosis, enrolled in a pregnancy study. The sequenced sample was CD8+ T cells from peripheral blood mononuclear cells, obtained in the third trimester of pregnancy. The J gene is TRBJ2-6, the V gene TRBV9; maybe TRBD1 (5 bases). The CDR3 region is CASSLDRAGANVLTF. CDR3 in DNA: TGTGCCAGCAGCCTTGACAGAGCTGGGGCCAACGTCCTGACTTTC.